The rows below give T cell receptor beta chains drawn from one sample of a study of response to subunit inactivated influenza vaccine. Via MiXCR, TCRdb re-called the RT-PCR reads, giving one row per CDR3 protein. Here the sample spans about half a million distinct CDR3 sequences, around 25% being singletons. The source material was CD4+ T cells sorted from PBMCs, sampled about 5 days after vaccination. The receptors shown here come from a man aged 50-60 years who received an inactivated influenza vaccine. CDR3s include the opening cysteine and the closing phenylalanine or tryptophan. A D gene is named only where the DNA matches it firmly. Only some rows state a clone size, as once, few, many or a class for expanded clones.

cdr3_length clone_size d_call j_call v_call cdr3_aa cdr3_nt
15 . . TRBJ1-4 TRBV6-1 CASRKWTATNEKLFF TGTGCCAGCAGGAAATGGACAGCAACTAATGAAAAACTGTTTTTT
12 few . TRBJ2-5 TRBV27 CASSLNGGLPVF TGTGCCAGCAGTTTAAATGGGGGACTGCCCGTCTTC
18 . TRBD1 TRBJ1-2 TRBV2 CASYEAGTGVKANYGYTF TGTGCCAGCTATGAGGCCGGGACAGGGGTTAAAGCTAACTATGGCTACACCTTC
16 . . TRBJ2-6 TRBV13 CASSQDSPSGANVLTF TGTGCCAGCAGCCAGGACAGTCCCTCTGGGGCCAACGTCCTGACTTTC
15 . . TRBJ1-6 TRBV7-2 CASSLAGGINSPLHF TGTGCCAGCAGCTTAGCAGGGGGAATCAACTCACCCCTCCACTTT
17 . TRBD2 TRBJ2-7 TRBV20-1 CSASSSGRTGTAHEQYF TGCAGTGCTAGTAGTAGCGGGAGAACCGGGACTGCCCACGAGCAGTACTTC
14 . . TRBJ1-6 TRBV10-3 CASGPGSYNSPLHF TGTGCTAGCGGACCTGGGTCCTATAATTCACCCCTCCACTTT
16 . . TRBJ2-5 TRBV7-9 CASSSTGTGSGETQYF TGTGCCAGCAGCTCGACCGGGACGGGTTCGGGTGAGACCCAGTACTTC
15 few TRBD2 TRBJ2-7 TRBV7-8 CASSLGTSEFHEQYF TGTGCCAGCAGCTTAGGGACTAGCGAGTTTCACGAGCAGTACTTC
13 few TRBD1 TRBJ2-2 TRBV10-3 CAITGQGAGELFF TGTGCCATCACTGGACAGGGGGCCGGGGAGCTGTTTTTT
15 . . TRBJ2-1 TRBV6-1 CASSEHYRTYNEQFF TGTGCCAGCAGTGAACACTACCGTACCTACAATGAGCAGTTCTTC
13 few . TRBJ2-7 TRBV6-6 CASGDRYSYEQYF TGTGCCAGCGGCGACAGGTACTCCTACGAGCAGTACTTC
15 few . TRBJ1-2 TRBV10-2 CASRPGPLLTYGYTF TGCGCCAGCAGGCCGGGTCCCCTCCTGACCTATGGCTACACCTTC
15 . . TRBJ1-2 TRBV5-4 CASSPQGGGSYGYTF TGTGCCAGCAGCCCCCAAGGGGGGGGGTCTTATGGCTACACCTTC
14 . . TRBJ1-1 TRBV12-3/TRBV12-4 CASSQGLLNTEAFF TGTGCCAGCAGCCAAGGGCTCTTGAACACTGAAGCTTTCTTT
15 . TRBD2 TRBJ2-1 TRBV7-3 CASSLTAGGHNEQFF TGTGCCAGCAGCTTAACAGCGGGAGGTCACAATGAGCAGTTCTTC
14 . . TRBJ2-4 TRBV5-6 CASSLGRPGNIQYF TGTGCCAGCAGCTTGGGGCGACCAGGGAACATTCAGTACTTC
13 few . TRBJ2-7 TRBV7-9 CASSLHGTYEQYF TGTGCCAGCAGCTTGCACGGAACCTACGAGCAGTACTTC
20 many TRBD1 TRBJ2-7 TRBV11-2 CASSSQHRGRWARIGYEQYF TGTGCCAGCAGCTCCCAACACAGGGGGCGGTGGGCTAGAATTGGCTACGAGCAGTACTTC
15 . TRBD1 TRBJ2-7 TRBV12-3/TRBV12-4 CASSLGQGAPYEQYF TGTGCCAGCAGTTTGGGACAGGGGGCCCCCTACGAGCAGTACTTC
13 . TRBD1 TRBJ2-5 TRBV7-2 CASSRGQGGTQYF TGTGCCAGCAGCCGTGGACAGGGAGGGACCCAGTACTTC
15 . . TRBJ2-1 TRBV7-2 CASNPKTDPYNEQFF TGTGCCAGCAACCCAAAGACAGATCCCTACAATGAGCAGTTCTTC
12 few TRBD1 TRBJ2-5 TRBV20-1 CSARIGQGNQYF TGCAGTGCTAGAATCGGACAGGGGAACCAGTACTTC
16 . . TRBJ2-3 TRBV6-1 CASSGRGLTSTDTQYF TGTGCCAGCAGTGGCAGGGGCCTCACTAGCACAGATACGCAGTATTTT
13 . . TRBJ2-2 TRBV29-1 CSVSVSQVGELFF TGCAGCGTTTCGGTGTCTCAGGTCGGGGAGCTGTTTTTT
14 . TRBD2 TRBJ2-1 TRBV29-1 CSTLGGTSYNEQFF TGCAGCACCCTGGGGGGGACCTCCTACAATGAGCAGTTCTTC
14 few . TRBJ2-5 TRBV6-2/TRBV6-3 CASSLMGSQETQYF TGTGCCAGCAGCCTAATGGGTAGTCAGGAGACCCAGTACTTC
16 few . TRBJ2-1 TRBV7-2 CASSLATLGSYNEQFF TGTGCCAGCAGCTTAGCTACATTGGGGTCCTACAATGAGCAGTTCTTC
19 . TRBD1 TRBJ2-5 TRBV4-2 CASSQAGQARLPVEETQYF TGTGCCAGCAGCCAAGCAGGACAGGCCCGTCTACCCGTCGAAGAGACCCAGTACTTC
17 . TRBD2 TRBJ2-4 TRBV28 CASSLSGLAGVKNIQYF TGTGCCAGCAGTTTATCTGGACTAGCGGGAGTAAAGAACATTCAGTACTTC
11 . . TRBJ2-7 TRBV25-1 CASTGLYEQYF TGTGCCAGCACAGGACTCTACGAGCAGTACTTC
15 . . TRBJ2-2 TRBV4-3 CASSQGRANTGELFF TGCGCCAGCAGCCAGGGTAGGGCGAACACCGGGGAGCTGTTTTTT
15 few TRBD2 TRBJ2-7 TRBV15 CATSKGTSGTYEQYF TGTGCCACCAGCAAAGGGACTAGCGGTACCTACGAGCAGTACTTC
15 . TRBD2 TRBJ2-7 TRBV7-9 CASSPWTSGLYEQYF TGTGCCAGCAGCCCCTGGACTAGCGGGCTCTACGAGCAGTACTTC
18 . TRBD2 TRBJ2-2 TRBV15 CATSRAGGRAVGTGELFF TGTGCCACCAGCAGAGCGGGCGGGAGGGCCGTGGGCACCGGGGAGCTGTTTTTT
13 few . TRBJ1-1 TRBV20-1 CSARLQAGTEAFF TGCAGTGCTAGATTGCAGGCTGGGACTGAAGCTTTCTTT
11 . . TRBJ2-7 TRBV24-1 CASRTPYEQYF TGTGCCAGCAGGACCCCATACGAGCAGTACTTC
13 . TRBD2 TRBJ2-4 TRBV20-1 CSVKWGGEDIQYF TGCAGTGTCAAATGGGGGGGAGAGGACATTCAGTACTTC
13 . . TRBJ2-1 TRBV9 CASSARGGGEQFF TGTGCCAGCAGCGCTAGAGGGGGAGGAGAGCAGTTCTTC
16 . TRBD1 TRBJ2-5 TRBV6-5 CASSYSQGAASETQYF TGTGCCAGCAGTTACTCGCAGGGGGCTGCGAGCGAGACCCAGTACTTC
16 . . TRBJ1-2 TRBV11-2 CASSPVSGRPNYGYTF TGTGCCAGCAGCCCGGTGTCCGGCAGGCCGAACTATGGCTACACCTTC